These 28 T cell receptor beta chains share one sample of origin, sequenced in a study of blood T cell repertoires in COVID-19. Some clones are missing from TCRdb's copy, which holds only in-frame ones; the method was immunoSEQ multiplex PCR. The table lists over 300,000 clones, 85% to 90% of them singletons. The sequenced material came from PBMCs or T cells enriched from blood (not recorded which). These receptors were obtained from a woman aged 25-40 years with acute COVID-19.

This clone was counted at least ten times. The J gene is TRBJ2-7, the V gene TRBV7-2, with a weak D call TRBD1 (5 bases). Germline CDR1 reads SGHTA; CDR2 reads FQGNSA. The CDR3 loop spans 14 amino acids. Trimming left V 4 bases short and J 0 bases short, with 10 bases between. In nucleotides, the CDR3 is TGTGCCAGCAGCTATACAGGAGCCTCCTACGAGCAGTACTTC. It encodes CASSYTGASYEQYF.

The V call is TRBV2, the J call TRBJ2-7; 12 nucleotides match TRBD1. The germline CDR1 and CDR2 sequences are SNHLY and FYNNEI. Trimming took 5 bases from V and 5 from J; bases not matched to a gene: 7. The CDR3 length is 15 residues. CDR3 nucleotides: TGTGCCAGCAGTCTGGGACAGGGGGCGCTTGACGAGCAGTACTTC. It translates to CASSLGQGALDEQYF.

In the case of this clone: The same CDR3 is also encoded by other DNA sequences in this sample. This chain links TRBV6-5 with TRBJ2-7, with TRBD1 as a possible D gene (6 bases). The CDR3 totals 14 residues. In germline, CDR1 is MNHEY, CDR2 SVGAGI. Trimming pared 2 bases from V and 3 bases from J, leaving 11 bases between. CDR3 amino acids: CASSYGQGSYEQYF. The DNA for the CDR3 is TGTGCCAGCAGTTACGGGCAGGGGAGCTACGAGCAGTACTTC.

V and J are TRBV6-5 and TRBJ2-5; 8 nucleotides match TRBD1. The CDR3 covers 14 residues. The germline CDR1 and CDR2 sequences are MNHEY and SVGAGI. The trim removed 6 bases at V and 5 bases at J, leaving 8 bases unmatched. CDR3: CASSIGQGGETQYF. The DNA for the CDR3 is TGTGCCAGCAGCATCGGACAGGGCGGGGAGACCCAGTACTTC.

A single count supports this clone. The gene calls are TRBV18 and TRBJ2-3; 7 positions agree with TRBD2. The CDR3 length is 16 residues. Germline V CDR1 and CDR2: KGHSH, LQKENI. The trim removed 3 bases at V and 1 base at J, leaving 7 bases unmatched. The CDR3 reads CASSPLGTSGTDTQYF. The CDR3 region has the DNA TGTGCCAGCTCACCGTTAGGCACTAGCGGCACAGATACGCAGTATTTT.

The chain recombines TRBV4-2 with TRBJ2-3; TRBD2 agrees at 7 bases. V lost 3 bases and J lost 2; bases outside the gene matches: 8. Germline V gene lookup returns CDR1 LGHNA and CDR2 YNFKEQ. The CDR3 contains 16 residues. The CDR3 protein is CASSHPLAEDTDTQYF. CDR3 nucleotide sequence: TGTGCCAGCAGCCACCCCCTAGCGGAGGACACAGATACGCAGTATTTT.

V is TRBV18 and J is TRBJ2-7; TRBD2 agrees at 7 bases. After removal of 6 bases from V and 3 bases from J, the junction contained 8 bases not matched to a gene. The CDR3 contains 14 residues. Germline values: CDR1 KGHSH, CDR2 LQKENI. The CDR3, as DNA: TGTGCCAGCTCCTACGGTCGCGGGGGCTACGAGCAGTACTTC. Its translation: CASSYGRGGYEQYF.

V is TRBV2 and J is TRBJ2-7; D possibly corresponds to TRBD1 (5 bases). V lost 1 base and J lost 6, with 16 bases in between. The CDR3 spans 15 residues. The germline CDR1 and CDR2 sequences are SNHLY and FYNNEI. As DNA, the CDR3 is TGTGCCAGCAGTGAAGGGGCAGGGCTGAATCGCGAGCAGTACTTC. Residues: CASSEGAGLNREQYF.

The rearrangement uses TRBV7-2 and TRBJ2-7, with TRBD1 matching 9 bases. V shed 1 base and J 6 bases; nucleotides not matched to a gene: 7. The germline gives CDR1 SGHTA, CDR2 FQGNSA. CDR3 length: 15 amino acids. The CDR3 protein is CASSLEHHRGREQYF. CDR3 DNA sequence: TGTGCCAGCAGCTTAGAACACCACAGGGGGCGCGAGCAGTACTTC.

This rearrangement joins TRBV19 to TRBJ2-2, with a possible D match to TRBD1 (8 bases). V lost 5 bases to trimming and J lost 4 bases, with 17 bases between them. This CDR3 is built from 16 residues. Germline loops: CDR1 LNHDA, CDR2 SQIVND (reference sequence). CDR3 DNA sequence: TGTGCCAGTAGTCCACGGACAGGGAGGGGCACCGGGGAGCTGTTTTTT. It is translated as CASSPRTGRGTGELFF.

The CDR3 DNA reads TGTGCCAGCAGCAACCCCCCTAGACAGGGCCAATTCTACGAGCAGTACTTC. This translates into CASSNPPRQGQFYEQYF. V gene TRBV7-8 combines with J gene TRBJ2-7; the match to TRBD1 covers 7 bases. Trimming cost V 5 bases and J 3 bases; bases outside gene matches: 16. From germline, CDR1 is SGHVS and CDR2 FQNEAQ. This CDR3 has 17 residues.

The chain carries TRBV4-1 and TRBJ2-3, with 9 bases fitting TRBD2. CDR1 and CDR2 from the germline V gene are MGHRA and YSYEKL. This CDR3 is built from 19 residues. V shed 0 bases and J 5 bases; nucleotides not matched to a gene: 15. CDR3 protein: CASSQERYNSGGRGDTQYF. The CDR3 DNA follows: TGCGCCAGCAGCCAAGAGCGGTATAACAGCGGGGGGCGGGGAGATACGCAGTATTTT.

The gene calls are TRBV27 and TRBJ2-5; unclear D gene. The CDR3 has 14 residues. Germline CDR1 and CDR2: MNHEY and SMNVEV (reference sequence). The V end was cut by 5 bases, the J end by 0 bases, with 10 bases between. CDR3 loop: CASSPSRYQETQYF. CDR3 nucleotides: TGTGCCAGCAGTCCGTCCCGGTACCAAGAGACCCAGTACTTC.

Of note for this clone: An end of the junction differs from the germline gene, which may be a read error. The chain couples TRBV7-9 to TRBJ1-6, with unresolved D. This CDR3 has 13 residues. Germline loops: CDR1 SEHNR, CDR2 FQNEAQ (reference sequence). In DNA, the CDR3 is TGTGCCAGCAGCTCCCCCGCGTTCCGGGAGTTGGACTTT. This codes for CASSSPAFRELDF.

V usage is TRBV30 and J usage is TRBJ2-7; 8 positions match TRBD1. J lost 5 bases, V lost 3 bases, and 3 bases had no gene match. The CDR3 contains 12 residues. Germline lookup yields CDR1 GTSNPN and CDR2 SVGIG (reference sequence). Here the CDR3 reads CAWRTGGNEQYF. The CDR3 DNA is TGTGCCTGGAGAACAGGGGGGAACGAGCAGTACTTC.

V usage is TRBV18 and J usage is TRBJ1-2; tentatively, D is TRBD1 (5 bases). Per the germline V gene, CDR1 is KGHSH and CDR2 is LQKENI. Trimming removed 1 base from V and 3 bases from J, with 12 bases in between. The CDR3 runs to 15 residues. The CDR3 DNA follows: TGTGCCAGCTCACCACGACTCCAGGGTGACTATGGCTACACCTTC. Its translation is CASSPRLQGDYGYTF.

The gene calls are TRBV18 and TRBJ1-1, with TRBD1 matching 7 bases. CDR3 length equals 12 residues. Per the germline V gene, CDR1 is KGHSH and CDR2 is LQKENI. Trimming removed 4 bases from V and 6 bases from J; junction bases left unmatched: 2. DNA of the CDR3: TGTGCCAGCTCACGACAGGGCTCTGAAGCTTTCTTT. Translation: CASSRQGSEAFF.

J is TRBJ2-1 and V is TRBV5-1, with 9 bases aligning to TRBD2. Looked up from germline, CDR1 is SGHRS and CDR2 is YFSETQ. This CDR3 has 15 residues. V gave up 3 bases and J gave up 7 bases; unmatched junction bases: 8. The chain's CDR3 is CASSWSPSGENEQFF. Here the CDR3 DNA reads TGCGCCAGCAGCTGGTCCCCTAGCGGGGAAAATGAGCAGTTCTTC.

The chain uses TRBV18 and TRBJ1-6; the D gene is possibly TRBD1 (5 bases). The germline CDR1 and CDR2 sequences are KGHSH and LQKENI. V was shortened by 4 bases and J by 6 bases, with 10 bases between the two germline ends. The CDR3 has 14 residues. The CDR3 here is CASSLTGSNSPLHF. CDR3 nucleotides: TGTGCCAGCTCACTCACAGGAAGTAATTCACCCCTCCACTTT.

J is TRBJ2-7 and V is TRBV2; 10 bases agree with TRBD2. J lost 5 bases, V lost 5 bases, and 9 bases had no gene match. CDR1 SNHLY and CDR2 FYNNEI come from the germline V gene. The CDR3 covers 15 residues. The CDR3 loop reads CASSRQRGGRNEQYF. The CDR3 DNA is TGTGCCAGCAGTAGACAGCGGGGGGGCCGCAACGAGCAGTACTTC.

The J gene is TRBJ2-6, the V gene TRBV5-6; D is perhaps TRBD2 (5 bases). The CDR3 is 18 residues long. Looked up from germline, CDR1 is SGHDT and CDR2 is YYEEEE. V gave up 0 bases and J gave up 0 bases, with 13 bases separating them. The CDR3 reads CASSLALREPSGANVLTF. CDR3 DNA: TGTGCCAGCAGCTTGGCCTTGAGGGAACCCTCTGGGGCCAACGTCCTGACTTTC.

V gene TRBV5-6 combines with J gene TRBJ2-2, with TRBD2 as a possible D gene (6 bases). Per the germline V gene, CDR1 is SGHDT and CDR2 is YYEEEE. The length of the CDR3 is 14 residues. With 6 bases removed from V and 7 bases from J, the gap between germline ends came to 16 bases. The CDR3 nucleotides are TGTGCCAGCACTAGAGCCGGGAGTGACGGGGAGCTGTTTTTT. This codes for CASTRAGSDGELFF.

The chain combines TRBV7-2 with TRBJ1-6; TRBD1 might be the D (5 bases). The V and J ends lost 6 bases and 7 bases respectively, with 19 bases between them. Germline V gene data show CDR1 as SGHTA and CDR2 as FQGNSA. CDR3 length: 16 residues. This chain's CDR3 is CASSLAWGGGNSPLHF. The CDR3 DNA reads TGTGCCAGCAGTCTAGCGTGGGGTGGGGGGAATTCACCCCTCCACTTT. The full variable domain, its missing parts supplied by reference TRBV7-2 and TRBJ1-6, is GAGVSQSPSNKVTEKGKDVELRCDPISGHTALYWYRQSLGQGLEFLIYFQGNSAPDKSGLPSDRFSAERTGGSVSTLTIQRTQQEDSAVYLCASSLAWGGGNSPLHFGNGTRLTVT.

This clone was picked up one time. The genes are TRBV7-2 and TRBJ2-1; 11 bases map to TRBD2. CDR1 is SGHTA and CDR2 is FQGNSA in the germline V gene. CDR3 size: 14 residues. J lost 7 bases, V lost 4 bases, and 3 bases had no gene match. CDR3 amino acids: CASSSRLAGNEQFF. The CDR3, as DNA: TGTGCCAGCAGCTCTAGACTAGCGGGAAATGAGCAGTTCTTC.

V and J are TRBV30 and TRBJ1-1; D call uncertain. V gave up 2 bases and J gave up 5 bases, with 12 bases separating them. Per the germline V gene, CDR1 is GTSNPN and CDR2 is SVGIG (reference sequence). The CDR3 runs to 13 residues. CDR3 nucleotides: TGTGCCTGGAGTTTCACCCCGGAGACTGAAGCTTTCTTT. It specifies CAWSFTPETEAFF.

V gene TRBV28 combines with J gene TRBJ1-2; D not certain. CDR3 length equals 12 residues. The germline V gene encodes CDR1 MDHEN and CDR2 SYDVKM. Trimming took 6 bases from V and 8 from J, leaving 13 bases between them. This CDR3 reads CASRRGLGGYTF. In nucleotides, the CDR3 is TGTGCCAGCAGACGCGGGCTGGGAGGCTACACCTTC.

The rearrangement uses TRBV5-1 and TRBJ1-1; the D is unclear. This CDR3 comprises 16 residues. Germline V gene lookup returns CDR1 SGHRS and CDR2 YFSETQ. Deletions cut 0 bases from V and 2 bases from J, with 14 bases between. The DNA of the CDR3 is TGCGCCAGCAGCTTGGAAGTTTTAAGTGGCAACACTGAAGCTTTCTTT. The encoded protein is CASSLEVLSGNTEAFF.

The rearrangement joins TRBV11-2 to TRBJ1-4; D is unclear. The V gene's germline CDR1 is SGHAT and CDR2 FQNNGV. This CDR3 is 12 amino acids long. V was trimmed by 1 base and J by 14 bases, leaving 11 bases between them. CDR3 residues: CASSLAGIGLFF. As DNA, the CDR3 is TGTGCCAGCAGCTTAGCGGGTATTGGGCTGTTTTTT.